The 21 T cell receptor beta chains listed next were all sequenced from one sample in a study of T-cell memory formation after mild COVID-19. MiXCR was run by TCRdb on the 5' RACE reads, yielding one entry per CDR3 protein. The data contain about 560,000 distinct CDR3 sequences, around 15% of them singletons. Source material: PBMCs or a T cell subset sorted from them (not recorded which). These receptors all stem from an adult woman who had mild COVID-19 (a few samples of this study predate the infection). Cell type and time point are not known.

At least ten counts were recorded for this clonotype. The chain has TRBV5-1 and TRBJ2-3, with 7 nucleotides matching TRBD2. This CDR3 region has 14 residues. Losses at the gene ends were 5 bases for V and 2 bases for J; bases not matched to a gene: 5. From germline, CDR1 is SGHRS and CDR2 YFSETQ. Here the CDR3 DNA reads TGCGCCAGCAGGCCTGGGGGGGACACAGATACGCAGTATTTT. It codes for CASRPGGDTDTQYF.

The CDR3 sequence: CSAFTGYNEQFF. The CDR3 DNA is TGCAGTGCTTTTACAGGGTACAATGAGCAGTTCTTC. The genes are TRBV20-1 and TRBJ2-1; D is perhaps TRBD1 (6 bases). Germline lookup yields CDR1 DFQATT and CDR2 SNEGSKA (reference sequence). This CDR3 is 12 amino acids long. Trimming took 5 bases from V and 4 from J, leaving 9 bases between them.

The gene calls are TRBV7-2 and TRBJ2-1, with TRBD1 as a possible D gene (5 bases). The V gene lost 4 bases and the J gene lost 4 bases, with 17 bases spanning the gap. This CDR3 is 16 amino acids long. Germline values: CDR1 SGHTA, CDR2 FQGNSA. The chain's CDR3 is CASSSTVYELYNEQFF. The CDR3 region has the DNA TGTGCCAGCAGCTCGACAGTGTACGAGCTTTACAATGAGCAGTTCTTC.

In its sample, this clonotype was seen a few times. This sequence joins TRBV27 and TRBJ1-1; TRBD1 aligns across 8 bases. Germline loops: CDR1 MNHEY, CDR2 SMNVEV (reference sequence). The CDR3 loop spans 15 amino acids. The V segment lost 2 bases and the J segment 4 bases; nucleotides outside the gene matches: 6. The CDR3: CASSLRQGLITEAFF. The DNA of the CDR3 is TGTGCCAGCAGTTTAAGACAGGGGCTCATCACTGAAGCTTTCTTT.

This clonotype came up many times. The chain has TRBV4-3 and TRBJ2-7; no clear D. V was clipped by 0 bases and J by 0 bases, with 6 bases between them. Germline V lookup: CDR1 LGHNA, CDR2 YSLEER. This CDR3 contains 14 residues. CDR3 amino acids: CASSQDSGSYEQYF. The DNA of the CDR3 is TGCGCCAGCAGCCAAGATTCGGGCTCCTACGAGCAGTACTTC.

This clonotype turned up a few times. This chain uses TRBV6-4 with TRBJ2-1; 10 positions match TRBD2. V shed 3 bases, J shed 8 bases, and the junction held 7 bases outside the gene matches. This CDR3 has 15 amino acids. Germline V CDR1 and CDR2: MRHNA, SNTAGT. The CDR3 sequence: CASSELLAGTDEQFF. The CDR3 DNA follows: TGTGCCAGCAGTGAGTTACTAGCGGGGACGGATGAGCAGTTCTTC.

The rearrangement uses TRBV5-1 and TRBJ1-5, with TRBD1 as a possible D gene (5 bases). The germline V gene has CDR1 SGHRS and CDR2 YFSETQ. V was pared by 0 bases and J by 7 bases, with 11 bases between. The CDR3 sequence is 14 residues long. Here the CDR3 reads CASSLGGSGQPQHF. The CDR3 nucleotides read TGCGCCAGCAGCTTGGGGGGGTCTGGACAGCCCCAGCATTTT.

In its sample, this clonotype was seen a few times. This chain links TRBV18 with TRBJ2-2, with D possibly TRBD1 on 5 matching bases. The CDR3 consists of 15 residues. Germline V gives CDR1 KGHSH, CDR2 LQKENI. V lost 4 bases and J 0 bases, leaving 9 bases between the germline ends. CDR3 sequence reads: CASSQAGTNTGELFF. In nucleotides, the CDR3 is TGTGCCAGCTCACAAGCAGGGACGAACACCGGGGAGCTGTTTTTT.

This clonotype was seen a few times. The chain carries TRBV20-1 and TRBJ1-1; D perhaps matches TRBD1 (6 bases). Germline CDR1 DFQATT, CDR2 SNEGSKA (reference sequence). The CDR3 is 14 amino acids. V was clipped by 1 base and J by 2 bases, with 11 bases between them. As DNA, the CDR3 is TGCAGTGCTAGAGTAGGACAGCCAAACACTGAAGCTTTCTTT. This gives the protein CSARVGQPNTEAFF.

This chain links TRBV4-2 with TRBJ2-2, with D uncertain. Germline CDR1 LGHNA, CDR2 YNFKEQ. V lost 0 bases and J lost 6, with 20 bases in between. CDR3 length: 18 residues. Written as DNA, the CDR3 is TGTGCCAGCAGCCAAGATCGTACCGGGTGGTCATACCCCGGGGAGCTGTTTTTT. Its translation is CASSQDRTGWSYPGELFF.

The chain employs TRBV20-1 and TRBJ2-5, with TRBD1 as a possible D gene (6 bases). V dropped 5 bases and J dropped 3 bases, with 10 bases sitting between them. Per the germline V gene, CDR1 is DFQATT and CDR2 is SNEGSKA (reference sequence). The CDR3 loop spans 12 amino acids. CDR3 DNA: TGCAGTGCTCTTAGGACAGAAGAGACCCAGTACTTC. Its protein is CSALRTEETQYF.

The genes are TRBV13 and TRBJ2-7; D is perhaps TRBD2 (5 bases). Germline CDR1 PRHDT, CDR2 FYEKMQ (reference sequence). This CDR3 is 17 amino acids long. V was cut by 2 bases and J by 3 bases, with 20 bases left in between. The CDR3 reads CASSLNGGPTRYYEQYF. The CDR3 bases are TGTGCCAGCAGCTTAAATGGCGGGCCCACGAGGTACTACGAGCAGTACTTC.

This clonotype was observed a handful of times. The J gene is TRBJ2-1, the V gene TRBV10-3, with 11 positions matching TRBD2. Trimming cost V 3 bases and J 4 bases; bases outside gene matches: 5. The CDR3 has 16 residues. Per germline, CDR1 ENHRY and CDR2 SYGVKD. CDR3 region: CAISDHLAGGYNEQFF. The DNA of the CDR3 is TGTGCCATCAGTGACCACCTAGCGGGAGGTTACAATGAGCAGTTCTTC.

This clonotype was seen only a few times. This chain's CDR3 is CASSLGLAGLVTGELFF. The CDR3 nucleotides read TGTGCCAGCAGCTTAGGACTAGCGGGACTCGTCACCGGGGAGCTGTTTTTT. The chain carries TRBV7-9 and TRBJ2-2; 11 bases align to TRBD2. The CDR3 runs 17 residues. The germline V gene has CDR1 SEHNR and CDR2 FQNEAQ (reference sequence). V lost 1 base to trimming and J lost 4 bases; unmatched junction nucleotides: 5.

The V and J genes are TRBV6-4 and TRBJ2-7; D remains ambiguous. The V gene's germline CDR1 is MRHNA and CDR2 SNTAGT. This CDR3 spans 13 amino acids. V was pared by 11 bases and J by 2 bases, with 16 bases between. The CDR3 is CADQDPEAYEQYF. CDR3 bases: TGTGCCGACCAGGACCCAGAGGCCTACGAGCAGTACTTC.

This clonotype has just a few counts. The chain uses TRBV29-1 and TRBJ2-6; D is ambiguous. V was shortened by 4 bases and J by 4 bases, with 8 bases between the two germline ends. CDR3 length: 13 amino acids. Germline CDR1 reads SQVTM; CDR2 reads ANQGSEA. CDR3 coding DNA: TGCAGCGTTGCCAGGCCGGGGGCCAACGTCCTGACTTTC. This gives the protein CSVARPGANVLTF.

The V and J genes are TRBV6-6 and TRBJ2-1, with 13 bases that match TRBD2. CDR1 is MNHNY, CDR2 SVGAGI, per germline (reference sequence). V trimming: 8 bases; J trimming: 6 bases; junction bases outside the gene matches: 7. The CDR3 covers 15 residues. In DNA form, the CDR3 reads TGTGCCAGCCTGGCCGGACTAGCGGGAGCCAATGAGCAGTTCTTC. Translating gives CASLAGLAGANEQFF.

This clonotype was found many times. CDR3 nucleotides: TGTGCCAGCAGCTTGAGACTAGCGGGAGGCAATGAGCAGTTCTTC. Translation gives CASSLRLAGGNEQFF. The chain combines TRBV7-2 with TRBJ2-1; TRBD2 matches at 13 bases. Germline V CDR1 and CDR2: SGHTA, FQGNSA. J was trimmed by 6 bases and V by 3 bases; bases with no gene match: 2. This CDR3 is built from 15 residues.

This clonotype was observed at least ten times. This chain's CDR3 is CASSTGSTGGITEAFF. In nucleotides, the CDR3 is TGCGCCAGCAGCACCGGATCGACAGGGGGTATCACTGAAGCTTTCTTT. The genes are TRBV5-1 and TRBJ1-1, with 9 bases identical to TRBD1. Trimming cost V 4 bases and J 4 bases; bases outside gene matches: 11. The CDR3 length is 16 residues. Germline values: CDR1 SGHRS, CDR2 YFSETQ.

This clonotype was seen only a few times. The rearrangement links TRBV24-1 to TRBJ2-5; D remains unclear. CDR3 length: 12 residues. Germline assignment: CDR1 KGHDR and CDR2 SFDVKD. V was trimmed by 4 bases and J by 7 bases, leaving 9 bases between them. The CDR3 DNA follows: TGTGCCACCAGTGAAAGGGAAAGGACCCAGTACTTC. Its protein is CATSERERTQYF.

This rearrangement joins TRBV19 to TRBJ1-4, with D perhaps TRBD1 (6 bases). The CDR3 is 15 residues long. Germline V gene lookup returns CDR1 LNHDA and CDR2 SQIVND (reference sequence). Trimming removed 4 bases from V and 2 bases from J, with 11 bases in between. The CDR3 sequence: CASSNGQGTNEKLFF. The CDR3 DNA is TGTGCCAGTAGTAACGGGCAGGGGACTAATGAAAAACTGTTTTTT.